The clone carrying this TCR beta chain has only one observation. TCRdb's table, derived via immunoSEQ multiplex PCR, lists solely in-frame clones and lacks some. The sample consists of around 94,000 clones, 80% to 90% of them appearing once. This sample is part of a study of blood T cell repertoires in COVID-19. Looked up from germline, CDR1 is MDHEN and CDR2 is SYDVKM. After removal of 6 bases from V and 11 bases from J, the junction contained 16 bases not matched to a gene. The length of the CDR3 is 14 residues. The clonotype comes from an elderly man with acute or convalescent COVID-19. The source material was peripheral blood. The V gene is TRBV28, the J gene TRBJ2-7, with 7 bases fitting TRBD1. The CDR3 sequence is CASSQGQEVGHKYF. The CDR3 bases are TGTGCCAGCAGCCAAGGACAGGAGGTCGGACATAAGTACTTC.